This TCR beta chain was sequenced during a study of T cells in localized non-small cell lung cancer. Germline-derived CDR1 and CDR2 are KGHSH and LQKENI. There are 15 residues in the CDR3. V lost 3 bases and J 7 bases, leaving 15 bases between the germline ends. Sequenced by immunoSEQ multiplex PCR; TCRdb stores in-frame clones only, minus some. Of under 1,500 clones in the sample, around 18% are singletons; the top ten hold 15% to 20%. The source material was normal lung tissue next to the tumor, sampled before any cancer treatment. The origin of this receptor is a male donor older than 55 with stage I squamous cell lung carcinoma. The V call is TRBV18, the J call TRBJ1-4; TRBD1 might be the D (5 bases). The CDR3 coding sequence is TGTGCCAGCTCACCGCTAAGGGGAGAGGGTGAAAAACTGTTTTTT. Protein: CASSPLRGEGEKLFF.